What follows are 31 T cell receptor beta chains derived from one specimen sequenced in a study of shared clonotypes between healthy human individuals. Profiling relied on immunoSEQ multiplex PCR, and the TCRdb table lists in-frame clones only, not all of them. The data contain some 2.4 million clones, 90% to 95% of them singletons. The material sequenced was naive CD4+ T cells from PBMCs. Subset: CD45RA+ positively selected. These receptors were taken from a man between 18 and 29 years old in good health. Some clones in this sample may be carry-over from other donors' samples.

In its sample, this clone was seen a few times. In the same sample, other DNA sequences code for this CDR3. The rearrangement uses TRBV5-4 and TRBJ1-5; D not resolved. Between the trimmed V and J ends, which lost 3 bases and 5 bases, there was a span of 6 bases. Germline V lookup: CDR1 SGHNT, CDR2 YYREEE (reference sequence). The CDR3 length is 12 residues. In nucleotides, the CDR3 is TGTGCCAGCAGCTCTCCGGATCAGCCCCAGCATTTT. It yields the protein CASSSPDQPQHF.

The gene calls are TRBV5-1 and TRBJ2-1; 7 bases align to TRBD1. Unmatched junction bases numbered 17, after V lost 5 bases and J lost 3 bases. The length of the CDR3 is 18 residues. Germline-derived CDR1 and CDR2 are SGHRS and YFSETQ. The CDR3 DNA reads as TGCGCCAGCAGTAAAGGGTTCCTAGGGGGCGCAGGCTACAATGAGCAGTTCTTC. Protein product: CASSKGFLGGAGYNEQFF.

This chain uses TRBV4-1 with TRBJ1-5, with 8 bases matching TRBD1. Per the germline V gene, CDR1 is MGHRA and CDR2 is YSYEKL. The CDR3 consists of 14 residues. Germline trimming cut 3 bases from V and 6 bases from J; bases unmatched to any gene: 4. Here the CDR3 reads CASSQTDRAQPQHF. CDR3 bases: TGCGCCAGCAGCCAGACGGACAGGGCTCAGCCCCAGCATTTT.

The gene calls are TRBV28 and TRBJ1-2, with D possibly being TRBD1 (6 bases). V was cut by 2 bases and J by 5 bases, with 9 bases left in between. In germline, CDR1 is MDHEN, CDR2 SYDVKM. This CDR3 is built from 13 residues. CDR3 nucleotides: TGTGCCAGCAGTTTACACACAGGGTATGGCTACACCTTC. Amino acid sequence: CASSLHTGYGYTF.

On this clone: Other nucleotide sequences from this sample produce the same CDR3. V is TRBV7-2 and J is TRBJ2-7; TRBD2 might be the D (6 bases). The V gene's germline CDR1 is SGHTA and CDR2 FQGNSA. V dropped 5 bases and J dropped 5 bases, with 13 bases sitting between them. The CDR3 length is 13 residues. The CDR3 DNA is TGTGCCAGCAGCCCGCGGGGTGGGGACGAGCAGTACTTC. This encodes CASSPRGGDEQYF.

Here the CDR3 reads CASSYRDSRGYTF. DNA of the CDR3: TGTGCCAGCAGCTATCGGGACAGCCGGGGCTACACCTTC. The chain combines TRBV6-5 with TRBJ1-2; 7 nucleotides match TRBD1. The length of the CDR3 is 13 residues. The V gene's germline CDR1 is MNHEY and CDR2 SVGAGI. After removal of 6 bases from V and 8 bases from J, the junction contained 9 bases not matched to a gene.

The chain has TRBV7-6 and TRBJ2-3; TRBD2 matches at 11 bases. Germline CDR1 and CDR2: SGHVS and FNYEAQ. CDR3 length: 18 amino acids. The J segment lost 0 bases and the V segment lost 0 bases, leaving 5 bases of the junction unmatched. Here the CDR3 reads CASSLARTSGGSTDTQYF. CDR3 nucleotides: TGTGCCAGCAGCTTAGCGAGAACTAGCGGGGGAAGCACAGATACGCAGTATTTT. The full variable domain, in which reference TRBV7-6 and TRBJ2-3 provide the parts outside the CDR3, is GAGVSQSPRYKVTKRGQDVALRCDPISGHVSLYWYRQALGQGPEFLTYFNYEAQQDKSGLPNDRFSAERPEGSISTLTIQRTEQRDSAMYRCASSLARTSGGSTDTQYFGPGTRLTVL.

The chain combines TRBV4-3 with TRBJ1-1; 8 nucleotides match TRBD1. The CDR3 sequence is 18 residues long. Unmatched junction bases numbered 23, after V lost 0 bases and J lost 14 bases. Germline loops: CDR1 LGHNA, CDR2 YSLEER. CDR3 residues: CASSQENSLSGTGYARFF. The CDR3 bases are TGCGCCAGCAGCCAAGAAAATTCCCTTTCCGGGACAGGCTACGCCCGATTCTTT.

This clone was counted a few times. The chain carries TRBV7-8 and TRBJ1-5; D is possibly TRBD1 (5 bases). Per germline, CDR1 SGHVS and CDR2 FQNEAQ. The CDR3 consists of 15 residues. Trimming removed 2 bases from V and 5 bases from J, with 13 bases in between. CDR3 DNA: TGTGCCAGCAGCTTACGGGGGATTCCGGATCAGCCCCAGCATTTT. Protein product: CASSLRGIPDQPQHF.

This clone was detected once. This sequence joins TRBV7-2 and TRBJ2-2, with a weak D call TRBD2 (5 bases). Between the trimmed V and J ends, which lost 5 bases and 2 bases, there was a span of 18 bases. The V gene's germline CDR1 is SGHTA and CDR2 FQGNSA. The CDR3 length is 17 residues. CDR3 DNA: TGTGCCAGCAGCCCTAGCAGGCGATTGGTCAACACCGGGGAGCTGTTTTTT. Translating it yields CASSPSRRLVNTGELFF.

This chain links TRBV7-9 with TRBJ1-2; no clear D. There are 13 residues in the CDR3. V was shortened by 5 bases and J by 4 bases, with 11 bases between the two germline ends. Germline CDR1 and CDR2: SEHNR and FQNEAQ (reference sequence). The CDR3 spells CASSRDGRYGYTF. The CDR3 DNA follows: TGTGCCAGCAGCCGCGACGGCCGCTATGGCTACACCTTC.

This chain joins TRBV19 and TRBJ1-5; the D gene is possibly TRBD1 (6 bases). V was shortened by 4 bases and J by 6 bases, with 25 bases between the two germline ends. This CDR3 comprises 18 residues. CDR1 is LNHDA, CDR2 SQIVND, per germline (reference sequence). The CDR3, as DNA: TGTGCCAGTAGTAAACCCAGGGGAGACAGCCGTGCGAGTCAGCCCCAGCATTTT. It yields the protein CASSKPRGDSRASQPQHF.

The V and J genes are TRBV28 and TRBJ1-5, with a weak D call TRBD1 (6 bases). Trimming pared 5 bases from V and 5 bases from J, leaving 22 bases between. This CDR3 region has 17 residues. Germline CDR1 is MDHEN and CDR2 is SYDVKM. CDR3 loop: CASSGEHGRGGYQPQHF. The CDR3 DNA sequence: TGTGCCAGCAGTGGGGAGCATGGTCGAGGGGGGTATCAGCCCCAGCATTTT.

The chain uses TRBV25-1 and TRBJ1-1; 9 bases align to TRBD1. J was trimmed by 4 bases and V by 2 bases; bases with no gene match: 5. CDR3 length: 15 residues. Per the germline V gene, CDR1 is MGHDK and CDR2 is SYGVNS. CDR3 coding DNA: TGTGCCAGCAGTGAACCCCGACAGGGGGGCACTGAAGCTTTCTTT. Encoded protein: CASSEPRQGGTEAFF.

The genes are TRBV5-4 and TRBJ2-5; the D is unclear. The J call is in doubt because the DNA end fits TRBJ2-7 better. The CDR3 spans 14 residues. CDR1 and CDR2 (germline): SGHNT, YYREEE (reference sequence). The CDR3 sequence is CASSSRTGSYEQYF. CDR3 sequence (DNA): TGTGCCAGCAGCTCCCGGACCGGTTCCTACGAGCAGTACTTC.

V usage is TRBV4-2 and J usage is TRBJ1-2; 10 bases line up with TRBD1. Germline lookup yields CDR1 LGHNA and CDR2 YNFKEQ. The CDR3 consists of 13 residues. The V gene end was trimmed by 6 bases and the J gene end by 10 bases; junction bases not matched to a gene: 8. Written as DNA, the CDR3 is TGTGCCAGCAGATCCGGGACAGGGGAAGCCTACACCTTC. The encoded protein is CASRSGTGEAYTF.

The chain recombines TRBV7-2 with TRBJ2-2, with TRBD1 identical over 8 bases. CDR1 is SGHTA and CDR2 is FQGNSA in the germline V gene. The CDR3 consists of 14 residues. J gave up 6 bases and V 6 bases, and 6 bases lay outside the gene matches. This CDR3 is CASRFRQGPGELFF. The CDR3 DNA sequence: TGTGCCAGCAGATTCCGACAGGGGCCCGGGGAGCTGTTTTTT.

The chain has TRBV5-1 and TRBJ2-6; D uncertain. V was trimmed by 0 bases and J by 1 base, leaving 5 bases between them. The CDR3 is 15 amino acids. Germline-derived CDR1 and CDR2 are SGHRS and YFSETQ. CDR3 sequence (DNA): TGCGCCAGCAGCTTGGTTCAGTCTGGGGCCAACGTCCTGACTTTC. Protein product: CASSLVQSGANVLTF.

Concerning this clone: Other DNA sequences in the same sample also yield this CDR3. CDR3 DNA: TGTGCCAGCAGTAGGGACAATGAGCAGTTCTTC. This encodes CASSRDNEQFF. The chain is built from TRBV9 and TRBJ2-1; D is unclear. V shed 5 bases and J shed 5 bases, with 5 bases lying between them. CDR3 size: 11 residues. Per the germline V gene, CDR1 is SGDLS and CDR2 is YYNGEE.

The chain links TRBV7-8 to TRBJ2-3; the D gene could be TRBD1 or TRBD2 (7 bases each). Trimming cost V 5 bases and J 4 bases, with 13 bases left between them. CDR1 is SGHVS, CDR2 FQNEAQ, per germline. The CDR3 spans 14 residues. For the CDR3, the DNA is TGTGCCAGCAGCCCAGGGGGGGATCCAGATACGCAGTATTTT. It translates to CASSPGGDPDTQYF.

This rearrangement joins TRBV6-1 to TRBJ1-4, with D possibly being TRBD1 (5 bases). This CDR3 has 13 residues. Germline V gene sequence: CDR1 MNHNS, CDR2 SASEGT. Between the trimmed V and J ends, which lost 2 bases and 8 bases, there was a span of 9 bases. The DNA for the CDR3 is TGTGCCAGCAGTGAAATTTGGGGGGAAAAACTGTTTTTT. This translates into CASSEIWGEKLFF.

The chain recombines TRBV6-5 with TRBJ2-7; 8 nucleotides match TRBD1. Trimming at V came to 0 bases and at J to 3 bases, leaving 4 bases not matched to a gene. The CDR3 consists of 15 residues. Germline CDR1 and CDR2: MNHEY and SVGAGI. The CDR3 DNA follows: TGTGCCAGCAGTTACTCGGGACAGGAGCTCTACGAGCAGTACTTC. Translating it yields CASSYSGQELYEQYF.

The chain combines TRBV5-6 with TRBJ1-1; D gene unclear. This CDR3 has 14 amino acids. Trimming pared 4 bases from V and 1 base from J, leaving 11 bases between. The germline V gene has CDR1 SGHDT and CDR2 YYEEEE. The CDR3 DNA follows: TGTGCCAGCAGCCTCTTTGAGAGGAACACTGAAGCTTTCTTT. This encodes CASSLFERNTEAFF.

The chain joins TRBV28 to TRBJ1-4, with 9 positions matching TRBD1. The CDR3 runs to 20 residues. With 6 bases clipped from V and 0 bases from J, the junction kept 17 bases outside the gene matches. Germline CDR1 reads MDHEN; CDR2 reads SYDVKM. CDR3 protein: CASSRGEGQGSYSTNEKLFF. DNA for the CDR3: TGTGCCAGCAGCCGAGGGGAGGGACAGGGCTCTTATTCAACTAATGAAAAACTGTTTTTT.

J is TRBJ2-1 and V is TRBV11-2; D is perhaps TRBD2 (5 bases). Germline V gene data show CDR1 as SGHAT and CDR2 as FQNNGV. The CDR3 has 16 amino acids. Deletions cut 5 bases from V and 9 bases from J, with 23 bases between. CDR3 in amino acids: CASSPLGRLYKSEQFF. The CDR3, as DNA: TGTGCCAGCAGCCCCCTAGGGCGACTATATAAGAGTGAGCAGTTCTTC.

The rearrangement uses TRBV5-4 and TRBJ1-1, with TRBD1 as a possible D gene (6 bases). The CDR3 length is 14 residues. CDR1 and CDR2 (germline): SGHNT, YYREEE (reference sequence). Trimming shortened V by 0 bases and J by 4 bases, and 10 bases separated the two germline ends. The chain's CDR3 is CASSLDRVGTEAFF. CDR3 in DNA: TGTGCCAGCAGCTTGGACAGGGTGGGCACTGAAGCTTTCTTT.

CDR3 nucleotides: TGTGCCACCAGCAGAGATTCAGGCTTAGCTTTCTTT. Encoded protein: CATSRDSGLAFF. This sequence joins TRBV15 and TRBJ1-1; D remains ambiguous. This CDR3 region has 12 residues. Trimming removed 0 bases from V and 10 bases from J, with 9 bases in between. Per the germline V gene, CDR1 is LNHNV and CDR2 is YYDKDF (reference sequence).

With respect to this clone: Other nucleotide sequences from this sample produce the same CDR3. This sequence joins TRBV27 and TRBJ1-5, with D possibly being TRBD1 (6 bases). Germline V gives CDR1 MNHEY, CDR2 SMNVEV (reference sequence). V lost 2 bases to trimming and J lost 4 bases, with 6 bases between them. CDR3 size: 13 residues. This chain's CDR3 is CASSLRGNQPQHF. The CDR3 DNA is TGTGCCAGCAGTTTAAGGGGGAATCAGCCCCAGCATTTT.

The rearrangement uses TRBV9 and TRBJ1-2, with a possible D match to TRBD1 (5 bases). The CDR3 covers 15 residues. The V end lost 0 bases, the J end lost 4 bases, and 13 bases lay between the germline ends. Germline V gene data show CDR1 as SGDLS and CDR2 as YYNGEE. The DNA for the CDR3 is TGTGCCAGCAGCGTAGGTGGTCGACAGAGCTATGGCTACACCTTC. Its protein product is CASSVGGRQSYGYTF. Full variable domain (outside the CDR3, taken from reference TRBV9 and TRBJ1-2): DSGVTQTPKHLITATGQRVTLRCSPRSGDLSVYWYQQSLDQGLQFLIQYYNGEERAKGNILERFSAQQFPDLHSELNLSSLELGDSALYFCASSVGGRQSYGYTFGSGTRLTVV.

The chain joins TRBV28 to TRBJ1-3, with D perhaps TRBD1 (5 bases). Germline lookup yields CDR1 MDHEN and CDR2 SYDVKM. This CDR3 spans 13 amino acids. The CDR3, as DNA: TGTGGTTTAAAGGGGACCTCTGGAAACACCATATATTTT. Translated: CGLKGTSGNTIYF.

The V gene is TRBV7-3, the J gene TRBJ2-7; the D is unclear. V lost 4 bases, J lost 5 bases, and 21 bases lay in between. Germline V lookup: CDR1 SGHTA, CDR2 FQGTGA. There are 16 residues in the CDR3. In DNA, the CDR3 is TGTGCCAGCAGCTCCCCCGTGGGAAGCCTGTCCCACGAGCAGTACTTC. Amino acid sequence: CASSSPVGSLSHEQYF.